This TCR beta chain was sequenced in a study of blood T cell repertoires in COVID-19. Study-wide background: Sample material is recorded as cDNA or gDNA derived from T cells, B-cell-depleted T cells, or PBMCs.

In the original processing: It was from reference gene primer amplification that nucleated cell counts were estimated. TCRdb's table, derived via immunoSEQ multiplex PCR, lists solely in-frame clones and lacks some. Clone size and the V and J calls come from that table; the DNA yielded D and trimming. The sample contains 200,000 to 250,000 clones, approximately 83% of which appear only once. There are 15 residues in the CDR3. Germline assignment: CDR1 LNHDA and CDR2 SQIVND (reference sequence). The V end was cut by 3 bases, the J end by 0 bases, with 9 bases between. This TCR was sampled from a woman between 50 and 59 years old with acute or convalescent COVID-19. The V call is TRBV19, the J call TRBJ1-5; D is unresolved. Sequenced input: peripheral blood. CDR3 sequence: CASSMAVNSNQPQHF. The CDR3 DNA sequence: TGTGCCAGTAGTATGGCGGTAAATAGCAATCAGCCCCAGCATTTT.